This entry describes one T cell receptor beta chain. Its specificity is unknown. Assay used: immunoSEQ multiplex PCR; TCRdb lists only in-frame clones, some missing. This table has 1.4 million to 1.5 million clones, roughly 97% appearing once. The data belong to a study of shared clonotypes between healthy human individuals. The CDR3 length is 15 residues. From germline, CDR1 is SGHVT and CDR2 SQSDAQ. The J segment lost 7 bases and the V segment lost 4 bases, leaving 9 bases of the junction unmatched. Study-level findings and limits: Sampling was confined to blood; repertoires within tissues likely differ. A few donors had roughly 5.2% of their naive CD4 clonotypes in common.

The sequenced sample was naive CD4+ T cells sorted from blood. This sample's subset: CD45RA+ positively selected. The rearrangement uses TRBV7-4 and TRBJ1-5; 8 bases are shared with TRBD1. This clonotype was obtained from a young man in good health. The chain's CDR3 is CASSSIRDRGQPQHF. CDR3 nucleotides: TGTGCCAGCAGCTCAATACGAGACAGGGGCCAGCCCCAGCATTTT.